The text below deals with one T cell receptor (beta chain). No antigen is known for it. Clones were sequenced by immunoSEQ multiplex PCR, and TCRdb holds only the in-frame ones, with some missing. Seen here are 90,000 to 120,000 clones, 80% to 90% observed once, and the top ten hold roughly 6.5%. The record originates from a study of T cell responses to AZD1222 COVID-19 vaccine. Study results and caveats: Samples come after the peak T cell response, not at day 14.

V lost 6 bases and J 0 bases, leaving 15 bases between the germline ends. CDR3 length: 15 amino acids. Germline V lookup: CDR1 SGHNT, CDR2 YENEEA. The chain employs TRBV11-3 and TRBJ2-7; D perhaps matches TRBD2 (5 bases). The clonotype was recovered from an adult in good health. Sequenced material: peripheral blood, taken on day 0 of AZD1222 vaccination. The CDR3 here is CASSYASRSSYEQYF. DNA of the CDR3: TGTGCCAGCAGTTATGCTAGCCGAAGCTCCTACGAGCAGTACTTC.